This TCR beta chain was sequenced in a study of cytomegalovirus exposure and HLA in healthy donors. General study results and limits: Listed as cytomegalovirus-associated were roughly 180 TCR beta chains.

As for this clone: What it binds is unknown.

Per germline, CDR1 MNHNS and CDR2 SASEGT. V was clipped by 6 bases and J by 6 bases; unmatched bases: 6. CDR3 length: 15 residues. A multiplex PCR was run with 60 Vbeta primers and 13 Jbeta primers. Measured with immunoSEQ multiplex PCR; TCRdb has only the in-frame clones, and not every one. The sample has approximately 89,000 clones, 81% seen once. The receptor's source is a human donor in good health. The chain has TRBV6-1 and TRBJ2-1, with 12 bases identical to TRBD1. The sequenced sample was PBMCs. In DNA form, the CDR3 reads TGTGCCAGCAGCGCGGGACAGGGGGCTGGCAATGAGCAGTTCTTC. Protein: CASSAGQGAGNEQFF.